This TCR beta chain is drawn from a study of spatial heterogeneity in lung cancer. TCRdb re-derived calls from the 5' RACE reads in MiXCR, one entry per CDR3 protein. The repertoire has approximately 21,000 distinct CDR3 sequences, 2.5% to 4% of them found once; the top ten carry more than 25%. V gave up 5 bases and J gave up 0 bases; unmatched junction bases: 23. Germline-derived CDR1 and CDR2 are MDHEN and SYDVKM. This CDR3 is 22 amino acids long. In this sample, this clonotype turned up many times. Time point described: sample taken at primary tumor resection. The study sequenced unsorted whole RNA from tumor, nontumor lung or frozen PBMC. A total of roughly 72 untreated early-stage non-small cell lung cancer patients served as donors.

V is TRBV28 and J is TRBJ2-1; 9 bases match TRBD2. The specimen was PBMCs, collected at surgery. The sequence was obtained from a female donor with early-stage non-small cell lung cancer. The CDR3, as DNA: TGTGCCAGCAGTCCCCCCGTGGTAGCGGGGGTCATTCTCCCCAGCTCCTACAATGAGCAGTTCTTC. Translated, it gives CASSPPVVAGVILPSSYNEQFF.